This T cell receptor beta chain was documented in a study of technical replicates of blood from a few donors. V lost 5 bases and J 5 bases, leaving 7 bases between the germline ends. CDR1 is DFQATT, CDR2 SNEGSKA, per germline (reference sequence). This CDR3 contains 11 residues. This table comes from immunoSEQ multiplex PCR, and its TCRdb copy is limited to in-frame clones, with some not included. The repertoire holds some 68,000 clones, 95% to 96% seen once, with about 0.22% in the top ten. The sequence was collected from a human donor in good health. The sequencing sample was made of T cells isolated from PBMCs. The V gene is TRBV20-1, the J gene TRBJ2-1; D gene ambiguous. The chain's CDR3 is CSAYKDNEQFF. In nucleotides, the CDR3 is TGCAGTGCTTACAAAGACAATGAGCAGTTCTTC.